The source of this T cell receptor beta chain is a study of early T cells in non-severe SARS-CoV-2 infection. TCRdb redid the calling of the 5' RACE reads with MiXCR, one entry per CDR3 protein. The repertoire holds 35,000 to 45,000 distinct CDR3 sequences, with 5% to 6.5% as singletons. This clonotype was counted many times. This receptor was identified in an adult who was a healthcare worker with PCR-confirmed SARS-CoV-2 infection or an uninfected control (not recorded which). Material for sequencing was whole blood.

The CDR3 reads CASSHPGVEQYF. The CDR3 coding sequence is TGTGCCAGCAGTCATCCGGGGGTCGAGCAGTACTTC. V is TRBV7-9 and J is TRBJ2-7, with D possibly TRBD2 on 6 matching bases. Between the trimmed V and J ends, which lost 6 bases and 6 bases, there was a span of 12 bases. The CDR3 consists of 12 residues. The germline V gene has CDR1 SEHNR and CDR2 FQNEAQ (reference sequence).